These 23 T cell receptor beta chains were all obtained from the same sample, sequenced in a study of CD8 T cells in ankylosing spondylitis. TCRdb independently ran MiXCR on the 5' RACE reads; one entry per CDR3 protein. This sample yields 300,000 to 400,000 distinct CDR3 sequences, of which approximately 15% are seen a single time; roughly 1.1% belongs to the top ten. The sequenced material came from blood, either unsorted or a sorted T cell fraction (not recorded which). The source is a male donor with ankylosing spondylitis or in good health (not recorded which).

This clonotype was picked up a small number of times. The rearrangement uses TRBV4-1 and TRBJ2-7; the match to TRBD2 covers 9 bases. This CDR3 has 18 residues. Per the germline V gene, CDR1 is MGHRA and CDR2 is YSYEKL. V lost 0 bases to trimming and J lost 0 bases; unmatched junction nucleotides: 9. CDR3 nucleotide sequence: TGCGCCAGCAGCCAAGATAGGTTAGCGGGGGCGAGCTCCTACGAGCAGTACTTC. Its translation: CASSQDRLAGASSYEQYF.

The rearrangement joins TRBV12-3 or TRBV12-4 to TRBJ1-1, with D perhaps matching TRBD1 (5 bases). V was shortened by 7 bases and J by 4 bases, with 19 bases between the two germline ends. The CDR3 has 15 amino acids. CDR3 DNA sequence: TGTGCCAGCACCCTTGGAGGGGCGGGCACCACTGAAGCTTTCTTT. This codes for CASTLGGAGTTEAFF.

This clonotype was seen only a few times. This chain uses TRBV24-1 with TRBJ1-2, with D possibly being TRBD1 (5 bases). The CDR3 runs to 15 residues. The V gene's germline CDR1 is KGHDR and CDR2 SFDVKD. Trimming left V 9 bases short and J 3 bases short, with 19 bases between. The CDR3, as DNA: TGTGCCACCCCCCCAATAGGGGAGGAGGACTATGGCTACACCTTC. Translated, it gives CATPPIGEEDYGYTF.

This clonotype was seen a handful of times. This chain joins TRBV19 and TRBJ2-7, with D hard to call. V was pared by 5 bases and J by 1 base, with 9 bases between. Looked up from germline, CDR1 is LNHDA and CDR2 is SQIVND (reference sequence). The CDR3 is made up of 13 amino acids. In DNA, the CDR3 is TGTGCCAGTAGTCTATCAGATTCCTACGAGCAGTACTTC. It yields the protein CASSLSDSYEQYF. The full variable domain, with the rest looked up from reference TRBV19 and TRBJ2-7, is DGGITQSPKYLFRKEGQNVTLSCEQNLNHDAMYWYRQDPGQGLRLIYYSQIVNDFQKGDIAEGYSVSREKKESFPLTVTSAQKNPTAFYLCASSLSDSYEQYFGPGTRLTVT.

Only a few counts were recorded for this clonotype. The genes are TRBV29-1 and TRBJ1-2; D gene ambiguous. The CDR3 is 13 amino acids. Germline V lookup: CDR1 SQVTM, CDR2 ANQGSEA. V was cut by 7 bases and J by 2 bases, with 14 bases left in between. The CDR3, as DNA: TGCAGCGGAATTGACATATCCAACTATGGCTACACCTTC. Amino acid sequence: CSGIDISNYGYTF.

The CDR3 DNA sequence: TGCAGTGCTAGAAAAGACACCCTTTACGAGCAGTACTTC. Its protein is CSARKDTLYEQYF. The chain is built from TRBV20-1 and TRBJ2-7; D ambiguous. The V end was cut by 2 bases, the J end by 4 bases, with 12 bases between. The CDR3 consists of 13 residues. From germline, CDR1 is DFQATT and CDR2 SNEGSKA (reference sequence).

This clonotype was counted between two and nine times. The rearrangement links TRBV12-3 or TRBV12-4 to TRBJ1-2; the match to TRBD1 covers 9 bases. V lost 5 bases to trimming and J lost 7 bases; unmatched junction nucleotides: 14. CDR3 length: 16 residues. CDR3 bases: TGTGCCAGCAGTCTTATACCGGGACAGGGCCTCTCTGGCTACACCTTC. Protein: CASSLIPGQGLSGYTF.

This chain uses TRBV29-1 with TRBJ2-5; D might be TRBD1 or TRBD2, each matching 5 bases. The ends were cut back, 4 bases at V and 3 bases at J, with 12 bases in the middle. The germline gives CDR1 SQVTM, CDR2 ANQGSEA. The CDR3 has 13 residues. CDR3 in DNA: TGCAGCGTTGGTGGGGGATTAAAAGAGACCCAGTACTTC. Translation gives CSVGGGLKETQYF.

This clonotype was observed a few times. This chain joins TRBV15 and TRBJ2-2; weak D call: TRBD1 (6 bases). V was cut by 5 bases and J by 9 bases, with 19 bases left in between. The germline V gene has CDR1 LNHNV and CDR2 YYDKDF (reference sequence). This CDR3 contains 15 residues. For the CDR3, the DNA is TGTGCCACCAGCTCCCGGGACACCTTAGTCCGGGAGCTGTTTTTT. Translation gives CATSSRDTLVRELFF.

CDR3 in amino acids: CASSQGRRSSYNEQFF. CDR3 sequence (DNA): TGTGCCAGCAGCCAAGGTCGGCGGAGCTCCTACAATGAGCAGTTCTTC. The chain uses TRBV14 and TRBJ2-1; D is uncertain. The CDR3 runs 16 residues. With 1 base removed from V and 0 bases from J, the gap between germline ends came to 10 bases. In germline, CDR1 is SGHDN, CDR2 FVKESK.

Points on this clonotype: The junction departs from germline at one end; a sequencing error may be responsible. The CDR3 reads CPSSRDYNEQFF. DNA for the CDR3: TGCCCCAGCAGCCGAGATTACAATGAGCAGTTCTTC. The genes are TRBV4-1 and TRBJ2-1; D is unclear. CDR3 length: 12 residues. The germline V gene has CDR1 MGHRA and CDR2 YSYEKL.

This clonotype was seen repeatedly, ten times or more. This chain joins TRBV20-1 and TRBJ2-7; TRBD2 aligns across 12 bases. From germline, CDR1 is DFQATT and CDR2 SNEGSKA (reference sequence). V was clipped by 7 bases and J by 3 bases; unmatched bases: 10. The CDR3 is 15 amino acids. The CDR3 sequence: CSGLAGVGYYYEQYF. The CDR3 nucleotides read TGCAGTGGACTAGCGGGAGTCGGCTATTACTACGAGCAGTACTTC.

The chain has TRBV6-1 and TRBJ2-5; the D gene could be TRBD1 or TRBD2 (6 bases each). Trimming stripped 7 bases from V and 5 bases from J, with 20 bases between. CDR3 length: 15 amino acids. Germline V gene sequence: CDR1 MNHNS, CDR2 SASEGT. In DNA form, the CDR3 reads TGTGCCAGCACCAAGGCCCCGGGGGCAAGGGAGACCCAGTACTTC. This codes for CASTKAPGARETQYF.

This clonotype has a handful of counts. This chain connects TRBV6-5 to TRBJ1-1; D is unclear. Germline V gives CDR1 MNHEY, CDR2 SVGAGI. CDR3 size: 11 residues. The germline V and J ends were trimmed by 10 bases and 3 bases, with 9 bases remaining between them. The chain's CDR3 is CATRRDTEAFF. The CDR3 DNA is TGTGCCACCCGGAGGGACACTGAAGCTTTCTTT.

Many counts were recorded for this clonotype. The chain couples TRBV12-3 or TRBV12-4 to TRBJ1-1; the D is unclear. Trimming took off 6 bases at V and 0 bases at J, with 11 bases between the two ends. The CDR3 contains 14 residues. CDR3 bases: TGTGCCAGCAGCCGCGTACAGTTGAACACTGAAGCTTTCTTT. Its translation is CASSRVQLNTEAFF.

CDR3: CASSQAAGGNNEQFF. CDR3 DNA: TGTGCCAGCAGCCAAGCAGCGGGGGGCAACAATGAGCAGTTCTTC. The chain joins TRBV3-1 to TRBJ2-1, with 9 bases that match TRBD2. CDR1 is LGHDT, CDR2 YNNKEL, per germline (reference sequence). V trimming: 1 base; J trimming: 5 bases; junction bases outside the gene matches: 3. The CDR3 is 15 amino acids.

This clonotype came up a few times. The V gene is TRBV24-1, the J gene TRBJ2-2, with D unclear. Trimming took 4 bases from V and 5 from J, leaving 10 bases between them. There are 14 residues in the CDR3. Germline V lookup: CDR1 KGHDR, CDR2 SFDVKD. DNA for the CDR3: TGTGCCACCAGTGAAGCAGGCCGGACCGGGGAGCTGTTTTTT. This sequence encodes CATSEAGRTGELFF.

This clonotype was seen ten or more times. The chain couples TRBV9 to TRBJ1-5; 10 bases are shared with TRBD1. The V gene end was trimmed by 4 bases and the J gene end by 4 bases; junction bases not matched to a gene: 5. CDR3 length: 15 residues. CDR1 and CDR2 from the germline V gene are SGDLS and YYNGEE. The CDR3 is CASSPGQGGNQPQHF. The CDR3 DNA reads TGTGCCAGCAGCCCCGGACAGGGGGGGAATCAGCCCCAGCATTTT.

The chain couples TRBV3-1 to TRBJ2-5; TRBD1 is a possible D gene (5 bases). V was clipped by 0 bases and J by 6 bases, with 8 bases between them. The CDR3 covers 13 residues. Looked up from germline, CDR1 is LGHDT and CDR2 is YNNKEL (reference sequence). CDR3 sequence reads: CASSQDRAQTQYF. CDR3 DNA: TGTGCCAGCAGCCAAGACAGGGCACAGACCCAGTACTTC.

The chain recombines TRBV4-2 with TRBJ2-7; TRBD1 agrees at 8 bases. CDR3 size: 14 residues. Trimming took 6 bases from V and 5 from J; bases not matched to a gene: 9. Germline CDR1 reads LGHNA; CDR2 reads YNFKEQ. In DNA form, the CDR3 reads TGTGCCAGCAGGCCGCGACAGGGGTTCGACGAGCAGTACTTC. It encodes CASRPRQGFDEQYF.

The chain employs TRBV5-1 and TRBJ1-3; a possible D gene is TRBD1 (5 bases). V gave up 4 bases and J gave up 0 bases, with 17 bases separating them. The CDR3 is 17 residues long. The germline CDR1 and CDR2 sequences are SGHRS and YFSETQ. CDR3 region: CASSTAVGRLSGNTIYF. Here the CDR3 DNA reads TGCGCCAGCAGCACCGCCGTGGGGCGGCTCTCTGGAAACACCATATATTTT.

The chain uses TRBV4-2 and TRBJ2-3, with D perhaps matching TRBD2 (6 bases). Trimming cost V 1 base and J 0 bases, with 17 bases left between them. This CDR3 has 18 amino acids. The V gene's germline CDR1 is LGHNA and CDR2 YNFKEQ. The CDR3 spells CASSQASQGGTSTDTQYF. Here the CDR3 DNA reads TGTGCCAGCAGCCAAGCTAGCCAAGGAGGGACTAGCACAGATACGCAGTATTTT.

The V call is TRBV29-1, the J call TRBJ2-1; D perhaps matches TRBD1 (5 bases). The length of the CDR3 is 14 residues. CDR1 and CDR2 (germline): SQVTM, ANQGSEA. Deletions cut 6 bases from V and 5 bases from J, with 17 bases between. The CDR3 protein is CSVNMDKGNNEQFF. The DNA of the CDR3 is TGCAGCGTGAACATGGACAAGGGGAACAATGAGCAGTTCTTC.